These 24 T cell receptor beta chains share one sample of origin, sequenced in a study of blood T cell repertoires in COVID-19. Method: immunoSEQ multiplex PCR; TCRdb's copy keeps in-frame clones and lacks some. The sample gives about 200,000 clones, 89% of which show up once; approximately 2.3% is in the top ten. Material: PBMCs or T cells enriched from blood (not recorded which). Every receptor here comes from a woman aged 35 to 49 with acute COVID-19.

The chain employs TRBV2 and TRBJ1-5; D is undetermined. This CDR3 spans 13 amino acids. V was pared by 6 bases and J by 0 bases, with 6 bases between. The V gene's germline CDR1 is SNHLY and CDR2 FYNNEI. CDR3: CASRLHSNQPQHF. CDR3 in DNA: TGTGCCAGCAGACTCCATAGCAATCAGCCCCAGCATTTT.

CDR3 sequence: CASSHSGTSGGRQFF. In DNA form, the CDR3 reads TGTGCCAGCAGCCACTCCGGGACTAGCGGGGGAAGACAGTTCTTC. The J gene is TRBJ2-1, the V gene TRBV3-1 (or the pseudogene TRBV3-2); 14 bases agree with TRBD2. The ends lost 3 bases at V and 13 bases at J; junction bases unmatched: 8. The CDR3 is 15 residues long. The germline V gene encodes CDR1 LGHDT and CDR2 YNNKEL (reference sequence).

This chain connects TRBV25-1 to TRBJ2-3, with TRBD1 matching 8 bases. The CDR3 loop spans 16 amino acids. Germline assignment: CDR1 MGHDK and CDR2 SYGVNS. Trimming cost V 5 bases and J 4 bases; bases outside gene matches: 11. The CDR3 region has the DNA TGTGCCAGCAGTACCCAGCTAGGACAGGGTGCAGATACGCAGTATTTT. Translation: CASSTQLGQGADTQYF.

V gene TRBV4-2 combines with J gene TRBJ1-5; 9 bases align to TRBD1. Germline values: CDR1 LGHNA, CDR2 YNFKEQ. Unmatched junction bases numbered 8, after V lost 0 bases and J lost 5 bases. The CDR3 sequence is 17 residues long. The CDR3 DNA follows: TGTGCCAGCAGCCAAGATGTTGGTGGGACAGGGTATCAGCCCCAGCATTTT. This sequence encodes CASSQDVGGTGYQPQHF.

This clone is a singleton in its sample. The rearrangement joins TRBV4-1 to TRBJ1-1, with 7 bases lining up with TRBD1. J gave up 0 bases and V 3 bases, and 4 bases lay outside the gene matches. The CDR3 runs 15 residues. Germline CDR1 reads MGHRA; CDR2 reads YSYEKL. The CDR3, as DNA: TGCGCCAGCAGCCATGTGACAGGGTTGAACACTGAAGCTTTCTTT. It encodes CASSHVTGLNTEAFF.

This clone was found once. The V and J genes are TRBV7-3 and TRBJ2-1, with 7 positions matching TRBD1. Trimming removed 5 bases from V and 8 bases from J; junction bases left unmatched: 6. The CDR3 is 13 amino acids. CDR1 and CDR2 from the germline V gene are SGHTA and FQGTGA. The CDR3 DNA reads TGTGCCAGCAGCCCGCAGGGGGTTTATGAGCAGTTCTTC. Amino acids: CASSPQGVYEQFF.

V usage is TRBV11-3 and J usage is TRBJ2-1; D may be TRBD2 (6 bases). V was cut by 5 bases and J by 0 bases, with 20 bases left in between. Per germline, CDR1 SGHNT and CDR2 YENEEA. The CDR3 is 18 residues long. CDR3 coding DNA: TGTGCCAGCAGCCCAAAACCGGGACTGGGATTCTCCTACAATGAGCAGTTCTTC. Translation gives CASSPKPGLGFSYNEQFF. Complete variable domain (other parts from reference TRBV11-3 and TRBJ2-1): EAGVVQSPRYKIIEKKQPVAFWCNPISGHNTLYWYLQNLGQGPELLIRYENEEAVDDSQLPKDRFSAERLKGVDSTLKIQPAELGDSAVYLCASSPKPGLGFSYNEQFFGPGTRLTVL.

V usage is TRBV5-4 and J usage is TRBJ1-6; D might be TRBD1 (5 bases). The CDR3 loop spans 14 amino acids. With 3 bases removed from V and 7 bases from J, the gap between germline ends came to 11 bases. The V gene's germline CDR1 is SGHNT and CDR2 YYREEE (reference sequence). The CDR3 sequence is CASSSLGGNSPLHF. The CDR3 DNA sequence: TGTGCCAGCAGCTCTTTGGGGGGGAATTCACCCCTCCACTTT.

The CDR3, as DNA: TGCGCCAGCAGCCAAGAGACAAGGTTACCCACTTTTAGGAATGAGCAGTTCTTC. This translates into CASSQETRLPTFRNEQFF. This chain links TRBV5-1 with TRBJ2-1; D is uncertain. There are 18 residues in the CDR3. Trimming removed 4 bases from V and 7 bases from J, with 27 bases in between. Germline V gene lookup returns CDR1 SGHRS and CDR2 YFSETQ.

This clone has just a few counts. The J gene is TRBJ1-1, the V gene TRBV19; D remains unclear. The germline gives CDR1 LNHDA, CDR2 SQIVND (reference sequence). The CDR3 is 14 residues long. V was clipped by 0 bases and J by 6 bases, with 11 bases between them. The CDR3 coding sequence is TGTGCCAGTAGTATAGATCGCGGAGGCCCTGAAGCTTTCTTT. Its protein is CASSIDRGGPEAFF.

CDR3 loop: CASSFNQAEAFF. The CDR3 nucleotides are TGTGCCAGCAGCTTTAATCAGGCCGAAGCTTTCTTT. The rearrangement links TRBV5-4 to TRBJ1-1; no firm D call. From germline, CDR1 is SGHNT and CDR2 YYREEE (reference sequence). V was shortened by 2 bases and J by 8 bases, with 10 bases between the two germline ends. The CDR3 loop spans 12 amino acids.

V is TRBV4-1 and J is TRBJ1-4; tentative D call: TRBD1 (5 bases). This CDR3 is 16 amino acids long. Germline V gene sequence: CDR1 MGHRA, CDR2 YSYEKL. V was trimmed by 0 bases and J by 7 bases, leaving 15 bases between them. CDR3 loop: CASSQDGASRSEKLFF. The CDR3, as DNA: TGCGCCAGCAGCCAAGATGGGGCCTCTCGTAGTGAAAAACTGTTTTTT.

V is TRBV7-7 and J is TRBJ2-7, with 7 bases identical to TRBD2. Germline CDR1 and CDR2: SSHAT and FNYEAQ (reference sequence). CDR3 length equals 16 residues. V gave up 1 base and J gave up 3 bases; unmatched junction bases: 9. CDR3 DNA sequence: TGTGCCAGCAGCTTAGTGCTAGCGGAAATCCTCTACGAGCAGTACTTC. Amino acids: CASSLVLAEILYEQYF.

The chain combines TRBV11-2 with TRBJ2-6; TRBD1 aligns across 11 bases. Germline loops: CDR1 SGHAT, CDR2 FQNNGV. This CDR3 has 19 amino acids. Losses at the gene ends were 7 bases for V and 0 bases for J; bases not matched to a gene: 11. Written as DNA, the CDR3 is TGTGCCAGCAAAGTCTCAAGGGACAGGGGGAGCTCTGGGGCCAACGTCCTGACTTTC. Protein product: CASKVSRDRGSSGANVLTF.

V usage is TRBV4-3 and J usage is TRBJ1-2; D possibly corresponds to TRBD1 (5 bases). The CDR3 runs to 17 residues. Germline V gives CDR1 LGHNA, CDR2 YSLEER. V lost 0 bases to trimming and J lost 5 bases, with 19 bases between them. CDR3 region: CASSQEWAARVEYGYTF. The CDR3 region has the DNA TGCGCCAGCAGCCAAGAATGGGCGGCCAGGGTTGAGTATGGCTACACCTTC.

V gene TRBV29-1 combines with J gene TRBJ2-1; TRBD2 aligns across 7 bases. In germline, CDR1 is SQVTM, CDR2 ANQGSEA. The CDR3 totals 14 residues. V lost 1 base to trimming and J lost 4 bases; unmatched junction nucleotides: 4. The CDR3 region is CSVEVASGYNEQFF. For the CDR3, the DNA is TGCAGCGTTGAAGTCGCTAGCGGTTACAATGAGCAGTTCTTC.

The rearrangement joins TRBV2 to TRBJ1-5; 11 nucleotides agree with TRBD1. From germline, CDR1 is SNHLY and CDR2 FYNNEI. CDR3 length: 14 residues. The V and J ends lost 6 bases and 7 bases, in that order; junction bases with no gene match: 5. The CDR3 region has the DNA TGTGCCAGCAGGGACAGGGGGCTTCGACAGCCCCAGCATTTT. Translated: CASRDRGLRQPQHF.

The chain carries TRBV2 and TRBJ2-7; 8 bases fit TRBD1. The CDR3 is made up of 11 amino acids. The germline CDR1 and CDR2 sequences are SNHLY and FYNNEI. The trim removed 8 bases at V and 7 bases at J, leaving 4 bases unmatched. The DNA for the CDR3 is TGTGCCAGCCAGGGGGCGGAGGAGCAGTACTTC. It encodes CASQGAEEQYF. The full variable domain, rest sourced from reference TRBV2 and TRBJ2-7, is EPEVTQTPSHQVTQMGQEVILRCVPISNHLYFYWYRQILGQKVEFLVSFYNNEISEKSEIFDDQFSVERPDGSNFTLKIRSTKLEDSAMYFCASQGAEEQYFGPGTRLTVT.

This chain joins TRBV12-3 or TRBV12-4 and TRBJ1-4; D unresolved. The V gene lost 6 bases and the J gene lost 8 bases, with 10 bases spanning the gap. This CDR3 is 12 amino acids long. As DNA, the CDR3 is TGTGCCAGCAGCCCGGGGAGGGAAAAACTGTTTTTT. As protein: CASSPGREKLFF.

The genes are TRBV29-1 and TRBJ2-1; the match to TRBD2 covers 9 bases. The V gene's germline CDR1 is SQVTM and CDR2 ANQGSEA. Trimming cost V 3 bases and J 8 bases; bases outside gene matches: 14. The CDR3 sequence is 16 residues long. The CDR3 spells CSVEGEGSGRPYEQFF. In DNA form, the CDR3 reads TGCAGCGTTGAGGGTGAAGGAAGCGGGAGGCCGTATGAGCAGTTCTTC.

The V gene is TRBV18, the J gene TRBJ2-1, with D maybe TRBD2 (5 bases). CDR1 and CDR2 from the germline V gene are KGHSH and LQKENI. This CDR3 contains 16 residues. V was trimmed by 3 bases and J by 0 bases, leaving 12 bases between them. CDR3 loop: CASSPERRSSYNEQFF. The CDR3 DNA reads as TGTGCCAGCTCACCTGAGCGGAGGAGCTCCTACAATGAGCAGTTCTTC.

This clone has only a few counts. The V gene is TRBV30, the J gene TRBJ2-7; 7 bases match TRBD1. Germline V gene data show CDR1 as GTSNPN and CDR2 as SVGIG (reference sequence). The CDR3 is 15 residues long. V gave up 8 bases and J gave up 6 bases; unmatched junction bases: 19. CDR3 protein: CAASGTASALFEQYF. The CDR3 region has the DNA TGTGCCGCTTCCGGGACAGCATCCGCTTTGTTCGAGCAGTACTTC.

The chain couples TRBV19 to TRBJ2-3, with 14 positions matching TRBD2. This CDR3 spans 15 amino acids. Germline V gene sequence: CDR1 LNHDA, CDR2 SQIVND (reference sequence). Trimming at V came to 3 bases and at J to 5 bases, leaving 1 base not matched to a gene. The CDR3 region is CASSMGTSGRDTQYF. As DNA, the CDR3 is TGTGCCAGTAGTATGGGGACTAGCGGGAGAGATACGCAGTATTTT.

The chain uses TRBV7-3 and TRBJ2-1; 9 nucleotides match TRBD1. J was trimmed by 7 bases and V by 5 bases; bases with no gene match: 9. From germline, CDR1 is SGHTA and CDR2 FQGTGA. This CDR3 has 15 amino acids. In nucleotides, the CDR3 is TGTGCCAGCAGCCAAAGCGGAGGACAGGGGAATGAGCAGTTCTTC. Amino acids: CASSQSGGQGNEQFF. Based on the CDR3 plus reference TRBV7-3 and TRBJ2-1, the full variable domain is GAGVSQTPSNKVTEKGKYVELRCDPISGHTALYWYRQSLGQGPEFLIYFQGTGAADDSGLPNDRFFAVRPEGSVSTLKIQRTERGDSAVYLCASSQSGGQGNEQFFGPGTRLTVL.